This T cell receptor (beta chain) stems from a study of blood T cell repertoires in COVID-19. Study-wide context: Sites across the United States, Italy and Spain contributed samples from acute and convalescent COVID-19. PBMCs, B-cell-depleted T cells, or T cells were the source of the cDNA or gDNA that made up the material.

Clones were sequenced by immunoSEQ multiplex PCR, and TCRdb holds only the in-frame ones, with some missing. The sample holds 45,000 to 75,000 clones, about 91% seen once. CDR1 is SGHTA and CDR2 is FQGNSA in the germline V gene. This CDR3 has 19 amino acids. Trimming stripped 2 bases from V and 0 bases from J, with 21 bases between. Sequencing used peripheral blood. This receptor was identified in a man in his sixties with acute or convalescent COVID-19. The V and J genes are TRBV7-2 and TRBJ2-3, with D possibly TRBD2 on 6 matching bases. The CDR3 here is CASSLYPGSFRPSTDTQYF. The CDR3, as DNA: TGTGCCAGCAGCTTATATCCCGGGAGCTTCCGACCTAGCACAGATACGCAGTATTTT.